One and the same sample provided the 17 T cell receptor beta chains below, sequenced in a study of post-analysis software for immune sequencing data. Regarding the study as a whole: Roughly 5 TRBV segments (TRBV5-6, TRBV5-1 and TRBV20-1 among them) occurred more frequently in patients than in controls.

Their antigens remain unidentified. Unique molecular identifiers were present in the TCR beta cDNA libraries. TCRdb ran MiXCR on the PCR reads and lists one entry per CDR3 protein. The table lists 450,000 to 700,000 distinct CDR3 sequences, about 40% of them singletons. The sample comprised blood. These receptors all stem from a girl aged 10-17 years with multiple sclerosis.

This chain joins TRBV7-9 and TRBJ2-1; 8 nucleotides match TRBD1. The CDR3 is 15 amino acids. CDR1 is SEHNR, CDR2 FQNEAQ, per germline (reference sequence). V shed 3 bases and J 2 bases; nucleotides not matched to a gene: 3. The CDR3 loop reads CASSFGTGPYNEQFF. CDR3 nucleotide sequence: TGTGCCAGCAGCTTCGGGACAGGTCCCTACAATGAGCAGTTCTTC. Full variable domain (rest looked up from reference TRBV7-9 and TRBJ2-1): DTGVSQNPRHKITKRGQNVTFRCDPISEHNRLYWYRQTLGQGPEFLTYFQNEAQLEKSRLLSDRFSAERPKGSFSTLEIQRTEQGDSAMYLCASSFGTGPYNEQFFGPGTRLTVL.

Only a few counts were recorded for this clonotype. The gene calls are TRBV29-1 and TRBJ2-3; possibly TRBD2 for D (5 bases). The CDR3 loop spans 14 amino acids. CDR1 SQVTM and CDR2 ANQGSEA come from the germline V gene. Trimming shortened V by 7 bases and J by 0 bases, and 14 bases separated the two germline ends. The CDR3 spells CSARGGDSTDTQYF. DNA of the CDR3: TGCAGCGCTCGGGGTGGAGATAGCACAGATACGCAGTATTTT.

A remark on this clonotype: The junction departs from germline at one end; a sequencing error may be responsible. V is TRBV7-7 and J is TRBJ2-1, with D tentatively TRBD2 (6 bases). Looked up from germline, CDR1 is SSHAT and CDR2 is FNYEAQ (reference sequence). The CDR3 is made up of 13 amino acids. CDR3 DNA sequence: TGTGCTAGCAGCTTAAATCGGGAGAATGAGCAGTTCTTC. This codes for CASSLNRENEQFF.

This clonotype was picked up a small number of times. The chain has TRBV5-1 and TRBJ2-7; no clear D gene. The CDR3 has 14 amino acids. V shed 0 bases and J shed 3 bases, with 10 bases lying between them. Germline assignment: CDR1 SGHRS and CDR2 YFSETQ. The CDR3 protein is CASSLVRYNYEQYF. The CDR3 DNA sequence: TGCGCCAGCAGCTTGGTTCGGTACAACTACGAGCAGTACTTC.

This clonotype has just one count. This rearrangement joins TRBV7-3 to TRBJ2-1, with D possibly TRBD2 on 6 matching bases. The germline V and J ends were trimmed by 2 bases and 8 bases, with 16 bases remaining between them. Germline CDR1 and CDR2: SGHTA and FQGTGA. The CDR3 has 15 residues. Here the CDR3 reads CASSLFSRGAYEQFF. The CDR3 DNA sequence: TGTGCCAGCAGCTTATTCTCGCGGGGAGCATATGAGCAGTTCTTC.

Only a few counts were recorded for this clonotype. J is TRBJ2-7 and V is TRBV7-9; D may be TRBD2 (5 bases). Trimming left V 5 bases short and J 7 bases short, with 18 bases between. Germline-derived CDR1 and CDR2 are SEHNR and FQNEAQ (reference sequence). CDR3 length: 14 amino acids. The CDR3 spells CASSLLGERDEQYF. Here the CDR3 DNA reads TGTGCCAGCAGCCTCCTCGGGGAACGGGATGAGCAGTACTTC.

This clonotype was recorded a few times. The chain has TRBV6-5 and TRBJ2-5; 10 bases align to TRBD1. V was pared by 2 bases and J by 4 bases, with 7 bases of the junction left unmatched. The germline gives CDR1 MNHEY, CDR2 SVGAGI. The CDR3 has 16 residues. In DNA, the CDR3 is TGTGCCAGCAGTTACCACGGGACAGGGGTTATAGAGACCCAGTACTTC. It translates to CASSYHGTGVIETQYF.

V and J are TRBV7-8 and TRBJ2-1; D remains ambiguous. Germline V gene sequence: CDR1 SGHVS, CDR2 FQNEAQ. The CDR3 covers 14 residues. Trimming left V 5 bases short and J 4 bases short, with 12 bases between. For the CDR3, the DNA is TGTGCCAGCAGCCCATTCGACTTGTACAATGAGCAGTTCTTC. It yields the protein CASSPFDLYNEQFF.

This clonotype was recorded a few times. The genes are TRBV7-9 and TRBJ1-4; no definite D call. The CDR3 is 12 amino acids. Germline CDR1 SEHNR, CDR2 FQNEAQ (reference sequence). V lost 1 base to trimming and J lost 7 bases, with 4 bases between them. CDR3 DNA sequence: TGTGCCAGCAGCTTAGTTAGTGAAAAACTGTTTTTT. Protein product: CASSLVSEKLFF. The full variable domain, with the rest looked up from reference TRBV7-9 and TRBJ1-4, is DTGVSQNPRHKITKRGQNVTFRCDPISEHNRLYWYRQTLGQGPEFLTYFQNEAQLEKSRLLSDRFSAERPKGSFSTLEIQRTEQGDSAMYLCASSLVSEKLFFGSGTQLSVL.

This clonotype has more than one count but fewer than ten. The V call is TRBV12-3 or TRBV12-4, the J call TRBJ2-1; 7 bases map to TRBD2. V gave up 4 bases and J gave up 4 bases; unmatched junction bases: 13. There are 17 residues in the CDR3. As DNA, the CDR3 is TGTGCCAGCAGTTCGGCGAAGGGAGGGGCTTCTTACAATGAGCAGTTCTTC. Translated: CASSSAKGGASYNEQFF.

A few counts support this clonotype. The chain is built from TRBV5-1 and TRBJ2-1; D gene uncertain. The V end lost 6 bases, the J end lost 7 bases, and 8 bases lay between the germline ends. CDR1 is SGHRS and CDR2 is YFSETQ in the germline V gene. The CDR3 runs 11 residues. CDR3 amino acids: CASILRNEQFF. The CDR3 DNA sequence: TGCGCCAGCATCCTACGGAATGAGCAGTTCTTC.

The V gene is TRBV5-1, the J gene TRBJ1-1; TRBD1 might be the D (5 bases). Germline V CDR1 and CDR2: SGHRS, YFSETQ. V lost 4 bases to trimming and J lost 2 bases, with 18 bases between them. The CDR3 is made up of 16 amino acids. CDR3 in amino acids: CASSPRRGGVNTEAFF. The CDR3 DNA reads TGCGCCAGCAGCCCGCGCCGGGGAGGGGTCAACACTGAAGCTTTCTTT. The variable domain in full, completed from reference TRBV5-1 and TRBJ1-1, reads KAGVTQTPRYLIKTRGQQVTLSCSPISGHRSVSWYQQTPGQGLQFLFEYFSETQRNKGNFPGRFSGRQFSNSRSEMNVSTLELGDSALYLCASSPRRGGVNTEAFFGQGTRLTVV.

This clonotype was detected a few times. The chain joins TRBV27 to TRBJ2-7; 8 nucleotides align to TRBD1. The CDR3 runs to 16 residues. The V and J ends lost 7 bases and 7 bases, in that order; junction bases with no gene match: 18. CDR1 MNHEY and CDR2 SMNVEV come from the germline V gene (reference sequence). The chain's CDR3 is CASKDRRTGSSWEQYF. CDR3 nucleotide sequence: TGTGCCAGCAAGGACCGCCGGACAGGGTCCAGCTGGGAGCAGTACTTC.

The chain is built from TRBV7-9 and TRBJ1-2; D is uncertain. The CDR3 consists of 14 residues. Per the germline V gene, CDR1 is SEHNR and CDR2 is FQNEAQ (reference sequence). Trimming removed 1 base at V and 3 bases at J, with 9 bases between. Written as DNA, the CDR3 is TGTGCCAGCAGCTTAGAAATTGGAGACTATGGCTACACCTTC. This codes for CASSLEIGDYGYTF. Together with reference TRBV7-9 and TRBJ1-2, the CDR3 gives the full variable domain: DTGVSQNPRHKITKRGQNVTFRCDPISEHNRLYWYRQTLGQGPEFLTYFQNEAQLEKSRLLSDRFSAERPKGSFSTLEIQRTEQGDSAMYLCASSLEIGDYGYTFGSGTRLTVV.

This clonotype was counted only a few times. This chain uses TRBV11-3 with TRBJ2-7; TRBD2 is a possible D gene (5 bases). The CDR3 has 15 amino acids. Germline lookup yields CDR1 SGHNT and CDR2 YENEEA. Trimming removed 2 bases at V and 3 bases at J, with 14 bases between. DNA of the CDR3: TGTGCCAGCAGCTTAAGAGGGCCCACCTTCTACGAGCAGTACTTC. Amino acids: CASSLRGPTFYEQYF.

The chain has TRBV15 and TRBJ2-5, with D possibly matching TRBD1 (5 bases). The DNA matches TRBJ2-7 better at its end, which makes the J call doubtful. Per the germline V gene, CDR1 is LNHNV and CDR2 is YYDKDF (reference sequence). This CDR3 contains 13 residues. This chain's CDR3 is CATSRVGAYEQYF. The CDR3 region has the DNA TGTGCCACCAGCAGAGTAGGGGCCTACGAGCAGTACTTC.

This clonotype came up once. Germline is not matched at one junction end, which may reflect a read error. The chain's CDR3 is CATSDPGQGSTDMQYF. The CDR3 DNA follows: TGTGCCACCAGTGATCCCGGACAGGGGAGCACAGATATGCAGTATTTT. V and J are TRBV24-1 and TRBJ2-3; 9 bases line up with TRBD1. Per the germline V gene, CDR1 is KGHDR and CDR2 is SFDVKD. The CDR3 length is 16 residues.